The 20 T cell receptor beta chains in this list originate from one sample, sequenced in a study of T cell responses to AZD1222 COVID-19 vaccine. Sequencing used immunoSEQ multiplex PCR; TCRdb keeps in-frame clones, though not all of them. The sample lists about 120,000 clones, around 84% seen once, with approximately 16% in the top ten. The specimen comprised peripheral blood, sampled 28 days after the second AZD1222 dose. Receptors originate from an adult who received the AZD1222 COVID-19 vaccine.

The chain recombines TRBV9 with TRBJ2-1; a possible D gene is TRBD1 (6 bases). The CDR3 is 15 residues long. Germline loops: CDR1 SGDLS, CDR2 YYNGEE. The V gene lost 0 bases and the J gene lost 0 bases, with 7 bases spanning the gap. CDR3 amino acids: CASSVEGVSYNEQFF. The CDR3 region has the DNA TGTGCCAGCAGCGTAGAGGGGGTCTCCTACAATGAGCAGTTCTTC.

The chain joins TRBV12-3 or TRBV12-4 to TRBJ1-3; D gene unclear. V gave up 3 bases and J gave up 8 bases, with 2 bases separating them. This CDR3 comprises 10 residues. Here the CDR3 reads CASSFDTIYF. As DNA, the CDR3 is TGTGCCAGCAGTTTTGACACCATATATTTT.

CDR3 loop: CASSQGLSTQPQHF. DNA for the CDR3: TGCGCCAGCAGCCAGGGACTGTCGACTCAGCCCCAGCATTTT. The chain recombines TRBV10-2 with TRBJ1-5, with a weak D call TRBD1 (5 bases). Per the germline V gene, CDR1 is WSHSY and CDR2 is SAAADI. This CDR3 contains 14 residues. The germline V and J ends were trimmed by 6 bases and 6 bases, with 15 bases remaining between them.

V usage is TRBV7-3 and J usage is TRBJ2-1, with D unresolved. V gave up 2 bases and J gave up 0 bases, with 8 bases separating them. The CDR3 contains 15 residues. The V gene's germline CDR1 is SGHTA and CDR2 FQGTGA. The CDR3 DNA is TGTGCCAGCAGCTTATCCTCCAGCTCCTACAATGAGCAGTTCTTC. Translating it yields CASSLSSSSYNEQFF.

This CDR3 reads CASSVFWRDNGELFF. The CDR3 DNA is TGTGCCAGCAGCGTATTCTGGCGGGATAACGGGGAGCTGTTTTTT. The rearrangement joins TRBV9 to TRBJ2-2; possibly TRBD2 for D (6 bases). Germline assignment: CDR1 SGDLS and CDR2 YYNGEE. The CDR3 has 15 residues. V was clipped by 1 base and J by 7 bases, with 14 bases between them. Full variable domain (rest looked up from reference TRBV9 and TRBJ2-2): DSGVTQTPKHLITATGQRVTLRCSPRSGDLSVYWYQQSLDQGLQFLIQYYNGEERAKGNILERFSAQQFPDLHSELNLSSLELGDSALYFCASSVFWRDNGELFFGEGSRLTVL.

This clone was detected only once. This chain connects TRBV11-2 to TRBJ2-2; 8 bases agree with TRBD2. The CDR3 sequence is 18 residues long. After removal of 1 base from V and 0 bases from J, the junction contained 7 bases not matched to a gene. From germline, CDR1 is SGHAT and CDR2 FQNNGV. The CDR3 reads CASSLGPLGGANTGELFF. In DNA form, the CDR3 reads TGTGCCAGCAGCTTAGGGCCACTCGGGGGGGCGAACACCGGGGAGCTGTTTTTT.

By share of the sample, this clone is medium-sized. J is TRBJ2-1 and V is TRBV6-4, with 13 bases matching TRBD2. Germline CDR1 is MRHNA and CDR2 is SNTAGT. The CDR3 length is 15 residues. V lost 2 bases to trimming and J lost 5 bases; unmatched junction nucleotides: 0. The CDR3 region is CASSDGTSGNNEQFF. The CDR3 DNA is TGTGCCAGCAGTGACGGGACTAGCGGGAACAATGAGCAGTTCTTC.

The chain combines TRBV28 with TRBJ1-2; no firm D call. The germline V and J ends were trimmed by 3 bases and 4 bases, with 12 bases remaining between them. This CDR3 is built from 14 residues. The germline CDR1 and CDR2 sequences are MDHEN and SYDVKM. The CDR3 bases are TGTGCCAGCAGTTTGTCGGGCGCCATCTATGGCTACACCTTC. Amino acids: CASSLSGAIYGYTF.

The chain combines TRBV29-1 with TRBJ2-1; TRBD1 might be the D (5 bases). Per germline, CDR1 SQVTM and CDR2 ANQGSEA. With 6 bases removed from V and 0 bases from J, the gap between germline ends came to 15 bases. This CDR3 has 15 amino acids. The CDR3 DNA sequence: TGCAGCGTGCCCTCCAGGGCGAGCTCCTACAATGAGCAGTTCTTC. Its protein product is CSVPSRASSYNEQFF.

This clone came up once. The V call is TRBV6-1, the J call TRBJ1-1, with D maybe TRBD1 (5 bases). The germline CDR1 and CDR2 sequences are MNHNS and SASEGT. V lost 0 bases to trimming and J lost 10 bases, with 12 bases between them. The CDR3 covers 13 residues. This CDR3 reads CASSEARRGGAFF. CDR3 coding DNA: TGTGCCAGCAGTGAAGCGCGGAGGGGTGGAGCTTTCTTT.

The table lists this clone with a few counts. DNA for the CDR3: TGTGCCAGCAAGACAGGGGACTATGGCTACACCTTC. Its protein is CASKTGDYGYTF. V is TRBV27 and J is TRBJ1-2; 8 bases line up with TRBD1. J was trimmed by 3 bases and V by 7 bases; bases with no gene match: 1. Germline V gene data show CDR1 as MNHEY and CDR2 as SMNVEV (reference sequence). CDR3 length equals 12 residues.

The CDR3 here is CASSPNRGRREQYF. The DNA for the CDR3 is TGTGCCAGCAGCCCGAACAGGGGGCGACGGGAGCAGTACTTC. The genes are TRBV7-8 and TRBJ2-7; 9 bases line up with TRBD1. Germline trimming cut 5 bases from V and 7 bases from J; bases unmatched to any gene: 9. The germline CDR1 and CDR2 sequences are SGHVS and FQNEAQ. The CDR3 has 14 residues. Full variable domain (rest looked up from reference TRBV7-8 and TRBJ2-7): GAGVSQSPRYKVAKRGQDVALRCDPISGHVSLFWYQQALGQGPEFLTYFQNEAQLDKSGLPSDRFFAERPEGSVSTLKIQRTQQEDSAVYLCASSPNRGRREQYFGPGTRLTVT.

The rearrangement uses TRBV7-2 and TRBJ2-3; D possibly corresponds to TRBD2 (7 bases). V was shortened by 1 base and J by 5 bases, with 13 bases between the two germline ends. The CDR3 is 15 residues long. Germline CDR1 is SGHTA and CDR2 is FQGNSA. The CDR3 nucleotides are TGTGCCAGCAGCTTAGTAACGGGGGGCGGAGATACGCAGTATTTT. It yields the protein CASSLVTGGGDTQYF.

This sequence joins TRBV19 and TRBJ2-1; D might be TRBD1 or TRBD2, each matching 7 bases. V gave up 4 bases and J gave up 8 bases, with 12 bases separating them. Looked up from germline, CDR1 is LNHDA and CDR2 is SQIVND (reference sequence). The CDR3 consists of 13 residues. CDR3 region: CASSNAGGDEQFF. In nucleotides, the CDR3 is TGTGCCAGTAGTAACGCAGGGGGGGATGAGCAGTTCTTC.

V gene TRBV3-1 (or the pseudogene TRBV3-2) combines with J gene TRBJ1-6; maybe TRBD1 (6 bases). The V gene's germline CDR1 is LGHDT and CDR2 YNNKEL (reference sequence). This CDR3 comprises 18 residues. Between the trimmed V and J ends, which lost 4 bases and 3 bases, there was a span of 19 bases. DNA of the CDR3: TGTGCCAGCAGCCGTCGTGGCGAACAGGGTTTCTATAATTCACCCCTCCACTTT. This gives the protein CASSRRGEQGFYNSPLHF.

The rearrangement links TRBV9 to TRBJ1-3; TRBD1 might be the D (5 bases). The CDR3 is made up of 16 amino acids. Trimming left V 3 bases short and J 9 bases short, with 22 bases between. Germline V gives CDR1 SGDLS, CDR2 YYNGEE. Written as DNA, the CDR3 is TGTGCCAGCAGCGAGGGGCCACCCTCTACGGAAAGCACCATATATTTT. Protein sequence: CASSEGPPSTESTIYF.

As DNA, the CDR3 is TGTGCCAGTAGCCCAGGGACTAGCGGGGAATGGGCCTACGAGCAGTACTTC. Its protein is CASSPGTSGEWAYEQYF. V and J are TRBV19 and TRBJ2-7, with 13 positions matching TRBD2. CDR3 size: 17 residues. The V segment lost 6 bases and the J segment 2 bases; nucleotides outside the gene matches: 10. Germline V lookup: CDR1 LNHDA, CDR2 SQIVND (reference sequence).

The chain links TRBV19 to TRBJ1-2, with D perhaps TRBD1 (5 bases). CDR1 is LNHDA and CDR2 is SQIVND in the germline V gene (reference sequence). V shed 4 bases and J shed 4 bases, with 16 bases lying between them. The CDR3 extends over 15 amino acids. The CDR3 nucleotides are TGTGCCAGTAGTACCCAGGGCCCCGGGACCTATGGCTACACCTTC. Translating gives CASSTQGPGTYGYTF.

This rearrangement joins TRBV30 to TRBJ1-1; TRBD1 aligns across 8 bases. The V gene's germline CDR1 is GTSNPN and CDR2 SVGIG (reference sequence). This CDR3 has 13 amino acids. Trimming cost V 4 bases and J 7 bases; bases outside gene matches: 8. The CDR3 DNA reads as TGTGCCTGGACCTCGACAGGGGTAAATGAAGCTTTCTTT. Translated, it gives CAWTSTGVNEAFF.

This clone has a single count. The chain employs TRBV7-8 and TRBJ2-7; D possibly corresponds to TRBD1 (5 bases). Trimming left V 0 bases short and J 1 base short, with 10 bases between. Per the germline V gene, CDR1 is SGHVS and CDR2 is FQNEAQ. The length of the CDR3 is 15 residues. Written as DNA, the CDR3 is TGTGCCAGCAGCTTAGCGAGGACATTATCCTACGAGCAGTACTTC. Translated, it gives CASSLARTLSYEQYF.